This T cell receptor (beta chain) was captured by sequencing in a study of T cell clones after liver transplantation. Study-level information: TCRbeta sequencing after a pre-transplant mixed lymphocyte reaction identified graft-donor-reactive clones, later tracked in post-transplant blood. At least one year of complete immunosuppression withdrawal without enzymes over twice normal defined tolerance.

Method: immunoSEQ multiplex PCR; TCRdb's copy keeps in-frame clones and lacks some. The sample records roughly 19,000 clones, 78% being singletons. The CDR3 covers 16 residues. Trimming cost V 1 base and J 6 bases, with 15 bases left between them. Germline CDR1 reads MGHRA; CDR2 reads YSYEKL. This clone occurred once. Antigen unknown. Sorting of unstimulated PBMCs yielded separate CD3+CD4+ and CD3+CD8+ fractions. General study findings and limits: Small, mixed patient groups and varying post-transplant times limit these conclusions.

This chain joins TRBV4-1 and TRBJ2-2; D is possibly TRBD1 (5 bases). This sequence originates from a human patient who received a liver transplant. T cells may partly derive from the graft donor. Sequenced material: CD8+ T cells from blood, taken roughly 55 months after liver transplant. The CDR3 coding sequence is TGCGCCAGCAGCCAAGTGGGGCAAACAGAATCCGGGGAGCTGTTTTTT. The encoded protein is CASSQVGQTESGELFF.